This T cell receptor (beta chain) was profiled in a study of blood T cell repertoires in COVID-19. The wider study: Samples of COVID-19 (acute and convalescent) were obtained from the United States, Italy and Spain.

In germline, CDR1 is LNHDA, CDR2 SQIVND (reference sequence). The V gene end was trimmed by 3 bases and the J gene end by 1 base; junction bases not matched to a gene: 1. The CDR3 runs 14 residues. In the authors' methods: The assay estimated nucleated cells by amplifying reference gene primers. The method was immunoSEQ multiplex PCR; TCRdb's version includes in-frame clones alone and lacks a portion of them. The V and J calls and clone size come from that table; D and trimming were worked out from the DNA. Of approximately 180,000 clones detected, approximately 89% appear once; the ten largest clones hold roughly 2.6%.

This chain uses TRBV19 with TRBJ2-7; 9 bases are shared with TRBD1. Sequences were obtained from peripheral blood. The receptor was derived from a man aged 35-49 years with active or convalescent COVID-19. The CDR3 is CASSIGTGSYEQYF. The DNA of the CDR3 is TGTGCCAGTAGTATTGGGACAGGGTCCTACGAGCAGTACTTC.